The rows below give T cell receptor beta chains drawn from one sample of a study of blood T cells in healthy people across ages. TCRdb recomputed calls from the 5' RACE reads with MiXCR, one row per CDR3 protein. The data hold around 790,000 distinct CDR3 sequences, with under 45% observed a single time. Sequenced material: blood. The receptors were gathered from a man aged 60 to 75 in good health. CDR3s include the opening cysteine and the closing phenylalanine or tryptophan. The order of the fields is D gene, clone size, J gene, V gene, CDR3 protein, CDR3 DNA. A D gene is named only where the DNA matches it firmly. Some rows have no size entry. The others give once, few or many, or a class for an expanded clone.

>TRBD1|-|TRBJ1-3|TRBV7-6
CASSLAGGQGLRGNTIYF
TGTGCCAGCAGCTTAGCGGGCGGACAGGGGCTGCGGGGAAACACCATATATTTT
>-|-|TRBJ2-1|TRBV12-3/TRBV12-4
CASSFTGRVLSSYNEQFF
TGTGCCAGCAGCTTTACAGGGAGGGTGCTTAGCTCCTACAATGAGCAGTTCTTC
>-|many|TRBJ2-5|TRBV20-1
CSAREPLSSKAQTQYF
TGCAGTGCTAGAGAGCCCCTGAGTAGCAAGGCACAGACCCAGTACTTC
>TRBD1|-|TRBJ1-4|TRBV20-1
CSARDPGRGLGANEKLFF
TGCAGTGCTAGAGATCCGGGCAGGGGGCTTGGAGCTAATGAAAAACTGTTTTTT
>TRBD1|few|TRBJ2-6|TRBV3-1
CASSQAGTVTSGANVLTF
TGTGCCAGCAGCCAAGCTGGGACAGTCACCTCTGGGGCCAACGTCCTGACTTTC
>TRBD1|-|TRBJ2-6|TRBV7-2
CASASGGSGANVLTF
TGTGCCAGCGCATCAGGGGGCTCTGGGGCCAACGTCCTGACTTTC
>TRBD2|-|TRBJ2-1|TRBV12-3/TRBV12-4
CASSPSGEALGGQFF
TGTGCCAGCAGTCCTAGCGGGGAGGCCCTAGGGGGGCAGTTCTTC
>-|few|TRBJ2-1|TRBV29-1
CSVVWTQKRDEQFF
TGCAGCGTTGTGTGGACCCAAAAACGGGATGAGCAGTTCTTC
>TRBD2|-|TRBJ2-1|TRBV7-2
CASSTTSGAYNEQFF
TGTGCCAGCAGTACGACTAGCGGGGCATACAATGAGCAGTTCTTC
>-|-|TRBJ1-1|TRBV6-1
CASSEWGTEAFF
TGTGCCAGCAGTGAATGGGGCACTGAAGCTTTCTTT
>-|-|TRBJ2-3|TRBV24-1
CATSEGDPGTDTQYF
TGTGCCACCAGTGAGGGGGATCCGGGCACAGATACGCAGTATTTT
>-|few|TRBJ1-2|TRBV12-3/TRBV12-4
CASSTGSTNYGYTF
TGTGCCAGCAGCACGGGTAGCACTAACTATGGCTACACCTTC
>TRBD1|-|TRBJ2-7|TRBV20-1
CSAREVDRVSTYEQYF
TGCAGTGCTAGAGAGGTAGACAGGGTTTCAACCTACGAGCAGTACTTC
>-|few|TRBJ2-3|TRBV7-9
CASSLRSKTRDNLKVDTQYF
TGTGCCAGCAGCTTACGTTCCAAGACCCGGGACAACTTAAAGGTAGATACGCAGTATTTT
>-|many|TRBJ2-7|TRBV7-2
CASSLAQGGFEQYF
TGTGCCAGCAGCTTAGCGCAGGGAGGCTTCGAGCAGTACTTC